The clone carrying this TCR beta chain came up a few times. TCRdb used MiXCR to reprocess the 5' RACE reads, holding one entry per CDR3 protein. The sample comprises fewer than 150,000 distinct CDR3 sequences, roughly a tenth of which are singletons, and 24% rests with the top ten. The CDR3 sequence is 15 residues long. V was pared by 3 bases and J by 5 bases, with 3 bases of the junction left unmatched. CDR1 is KGHDR and CDR2 is SFDVKD in the germline V gene. Time point reported: blood at routine non-recurrence follow-up after resection. This sample was included in a study of spatial heterogeneity in lung cancer.

The sample consisted of PBMCs, taken at follow-up. The chain carries TRBV24-1 and TRBJ2-5; 12 bases fit TRBD2. This clonotype was obtained from a female donor with early-stage non-small cell lung cancer. The CDR3 coding sequence is TGTGCCACCAGTGATGCGACTAGCGGGAGCGAGACCCAGTACTTC. Its protein product is CATSDATSGSETQYF.